The clone carrying this T cell receptor beta chain was detected only a few times. Its target is not known. Each sample used at least 7 million PBMCs. The data were taken from a study of blood T cells in healthy people across ages. Across the study: About one barcoded beta molecule per two T cells came from capture by template switching. Notes on the study in general: Those diversity estimates obtained from one million T cells were thought to be underestimates.

The authors ran a second PCR of about 7 to 11 cycles using a sample-barcoded 5' primer and a J-beta primer mix. A template-switch adaptor with 12 random nucleotides tagged each cDNA molecule. In TCRdb, the 5' RACE reads were re-called with MiXCR into one record per CDR3 protein. The repertoire holds 800,000 or so distinct CDR3 sequences, with 62% as singletons. Per the germline V gene, CDR1 is DFQATT and CDR2 is SNEGSKA (reference sequence). The V end lost 5 bases, the J end lost 2 bases, and 10 bases lay between the germline ends. The CDR3 runs 12 residues. The clonotype originates from a man aged 25 to 40 in good health. Sequencing was done on a sample of blood. V gene TRBV20-1 combines with J gene TRBJ2-7; a possible D gene is TRBD2 (6 bases). CDR3 coding DNA: TGCAGTGCTGGCCCGGGAGCCTACGAGCAGTACTTC. The encoded protein is CSAGPGAYEQYF.